This T cell receptor beta chain was recovered during a study of blood T cells in healthy people across ages. From germline, CDR1 is DFQATT and CDR2 SNEGSKA (reference sequence). V was pared by 3 bases and J by 3 bases, with 5 bases of the junction left unmatched. This CDR3 contains 15 residues. Using a J-beta primer mix together with a sample-barcoded 5' primer, a second PCR was run for about 7 to 12 cycles. TCRdb reanalysed the 5' RACE reads using MiXCR and keeps one entry per CDR3 protein. The sample includes about 670,000 distinct CDR3 sequences, under 65% of them seen just once. The source material was blood. The chain combines TRBV20-1 with TRBJ2-2; 9 bases are a match to TRBD2. The source of this sequence is a woman aged 80 or older in good health. The CDR3 sequence: CSARAGGPDTGELFF. DNA of the CDR3: TGCAGTGCTAGGGCGGGAGGGCCGGACACCGGGGAGCTGTTTTTT.